This passage covers 23 T cell receptor beta chains from one sample sequenced in a study of T cells in Graves' hyperthyroidism and ophthalmopathy. From RNA transcripts, TCR beta CDR3 regions were amplified. Using the HTBI primer set, a first-round RT-PCR was run on the TCR CDR3. TCRdb fed the multiplex PCR reads into MiXCR, producing one record per CDR3 protein. Of 380,000 or so distinct CDR3 sequences in the sample, approximately 19% were seen once. The specimen sequenced was blood. The source of these receptors is a woman aged 18-30 years with Graves' hyperthyroidism.

This clonotype was seen ten or more times. This chain uses TRBV20-1 with TRBJ1-1; TRBD1 matches 8 bases. CDR1 and CDR2 (germline): DFQATT, SNEGSKA (reference sequence). The CDR3 loop spans 18 amino acids. With V trimmed by 3 bases and J by 5 bases, 20 bases remained unmatched. CDR3 in DNA: TGCAGTGCTAGTAAAGGGAACCTCCGGACAGGGAGTGGGACTGAAGCTTTCTTT. Amino acid sequence: CSASKGNLRTGSGTEAFF.

This clonotype was seen many times. The chain recombines TRBV5-6 with TRBJ1-2; 7 nucleotides match TRBD1. The CDR3 sequence is 16 residues long. Germline CDR1 is SGHDT and CDR2 is YYEEEE. The V gene end was trimmed by 0 bases and the J gene end by 3 bases; junction bases not matched to a gene: 8. Here the CDR3 reads CASSLGQGEVYYGYTF. The CDR3 nucleotides read TGTGCCAGCAGCTTGGGCCAGGGGGAGGTTTACTATGGCTACACCTTC.

This clonotype was picked up many times. The chain combines TRBV7-9 with TRBJ1-1; no clear D. Trimming took off 1 base at V and 0 bases at J, with 9 bases between the two ends. CDR3 size: 15 residues. Germline CDR1 and CDR2: SEHNR and FQNEAQ (reference sequence). Here the CDR3 DNA reads TGTGCCAGCAGCTTAGATCAGTATTTGAACACTGAAGCTTTCTTT. Protein sequence: CASSLDQYLNTEAFF.

This clonotype was recorded at least ten times. J is TRBJ2-7 and V is TRBV6-1; 10 bases map to TRBD2. J gave up 1 base and V 6 bases, and 3 bases lay outside the gene matches. The germline CDR1 and CDR2 sequences are MNHNS and SASEGT. This CDR3 spans 14 amino acids. Here the CDR3 reads CASRSSGGSYEQYF. DNA of the CDR3: TGTGCCAGCAGGTCTAGCGGGGGTTCCTACGAGCAGTACTTC.

In this sample, this clonotype turned up many times. V usage is TRBV20-1 and J usage is TRBJ1-2; a possible D gene is TRBD1 (5 bases). The CDR3 runs to 13 residues. The germline gives CDR1 DFQATT, CDR2 SNEGSKA (reference sequence). Trimming took off 6 bases at V and 0 bases at J, with 11 bases between the two ends. The CDR3 sequence: CSAQGAPNYGYTF. The CDR3 DNA follows: TGCAGTGCCCAGGGCGCCCCTAACTATGGCTACACCTTC.

This clonotype was counted at least ten times. In DNA, the CDR3 is TGTGCCAGCAGCTCGGATTTCTTCTATGGCTACACCTTC. This encodes CASSSDFFYGYTF. The chain carries TRBV7-2 and TRBJ1-2; no definite D call. The CDR3 totals 13 residues. Trimming shortened V by 4 bases and J by 4 bases, and 10 bases separated the two germline ends. In germline, CDR1 is SGHTA, CDR2 FQGNSA. The whole variable domain, remainder taken from reference TRBV7-2 and TRBJ1-2, is GAGVSQSPSNKVTEKGKDVELRCDPISGHTALYWYRQSLGQGLEFLIYFQGNSAPDKSGLPSDRFSAERTGGSVSTLTIQRTQQEDSAVYLCASSSDFFYGYTFGSGTRLTVV.

The CDR3 here is CAISESGAGIGGYTF. The CDR3 DNA reads as TGTGCCATCAGTGAGTCCGGGGCAGGGATCGGCGGCTACACCTTC. The chain is built from TRBV10-3 and TRBJ1-2, with D possibly matching TRBD1 (5 bases). Trimming cost V 0 bases and J 8 bases, with 16 bases left between them. Germline lookup yields CDR1 ENHRY and CDR2 SYGVKD. The CDR3 is 15 residues long.

The sample holds a few counts of this clonotype. The gene calls are TRBV18 and TRBJ1-1; tentative D call: TRBD1 (5 bases). Germline-derived CDR1 and CDR2 are KGHSH and LQKENI. V shed 3 bases and J shed 8 bases, with 13 bases lying between them. CDR3 size: 13 residues. For the CDR3, the DNA is TGTGCCAGCTCACCCTGGGGCCCTAGGGAAGCTTTCTTT. Protein product: CASSPWGPREAFF.

The table lists this clonotype with many counts. This rearrangement joins TRBV7-3 to TRBJ1-1; D is unresolved. Germline-derived CDR1 and CDR2 are SGHTA and FQGTGA. The CDR3 spans 13 residues. Trimming pared 5 bases from V and 8 bases from J, leaving 15 bases between. Written as DNA, the CDR3 is TGTGCCAGCAGCCCCCGCTTAGAGGGAGAAGCTTTCTTT. This encodes CASSPRLEGEAFF.

This clonotype was detected ten times or more. The chain recombines TRBV4-1 with TRBJ1-2; TRBD1 agrees at 7 bases. J lost 1 base, V lost 1 base, and 6 bases had no gene match. Germline V lookup: CDR1 MGHRA, CDR2 YSYEKL. The CDR3 is 16 amino acids. The CDR3 loop reads CASSQGRGQSNYGYTF. Here the CDR3 DNA reads TGCGCCAGCAGCCAAGGGCGGGGACAGAGTAACTATGGCTACACCTTC.

Many counts were recorded for this clonotype. The chain carries TRBV2 and TRBJ1-5; TRBD1 matches 9 bases. The CDR3 runs to 16 residues. Germline CDR1 reads SNHLY; CDR2 reads FYNNEI. Trimming cost V 8 bases and J 2 bases; bases outside gene matches: 10. For the CDR3, the DNA is TGTGCCAGCCGGGACAGGGTGAGGGGACGCAATCAGCCCCAGCATTTT. Protein product: CASRDRVRGRNQPQHF.

This clonotype came up many times. The CDR3 spells CASSLGGQGDQAFF. In nucleotides, the CDR3 is TGTGCCAGCAGTTTAGGGGGACAGGGAGACCAAGCTTTCTTT. The rearrangement uses TRBV28 and TRBJ1-1, with 9 bases lining up with TRBD1. This CDR3 contains 14 residues. V was pared by 2 bases and J by 9 bases, with 7 bases of the junction left unmatched. The germline gives CDR1 MDHEN, CDR2 SYDVKM.

At least ten counts were recorded for this clonotype. The chain uses TRBV27 and TRBJ1-2; D perhaps matches TRBD1 (6 bases). Germline CDR1 MNHEY, CDR2 SMNVEV (reference sequence). Deletions cut 8 bases from V and 4 bases from J, with 20 bases between. This CDR3 region has 15 residues. The CDR3 region is CASGHLEGHGYGYTF. The CDR3 coding sequence is TGTGCCAGCGGTCACCTGGAGGGACACGGCTATGGCTACACCTTC.

In this sample, this clonotype turned up many times. The chain joins TRBV6-2 or TRBV6-3 to TRBJ1-2; TRBD1 agrees at 8 bases. The germline V gene has CDR1 MNHEY and CDR2 SVGEGT. The V segment lost 4 bases and the J segment 8 bases; nucleotides outside the gene matches: 6. The CDR3 extends over 13 amino acids. Here the CDR3 DNA reads TGTGCCAGCAGTTCTGGACAGGGACGGGGCTACACCTTC. Translated: CASSSGQGRGYTF.

This clonotype has ten or more counts. The chain carries TRBV6-4 and TRBJ2-3; 9 nucleotides match TRBD2. With 0 bases clipped from V and 4 bases from J, the junction kept 5 bases outside the gene matches. The germline V gene has CDR1 MRHNA and CDR2 SNTAGT. The CDR3 is 16 amino acids. CDR3 sequence: CASSDSGGGAADTQYF. The CDR3 DNA reads TGTGCCAGCAGTGACTCCGGCGGGGGGGCGGCAGATACGCAGTATTTT.

Ten or more counts support this clonotype. J is TRBJ1-1 and V is TRBV18; the D gene is possibly TRBD1 (5 bases). Germline values: CDR1 KGHSH, CDR2 LQKENI. V was pared by 2 bases and J by 4 bases, with 8 bases between. The CDR3 totals 13 residues. The DNA for the CDR3 is TGTGCCAGCTCACCAGGGACGAGCACTGAAGCTTTCTTT. Its protein is CASSPGTSTEAFF.

The table lists this clonotype with many counts. The chain uses TRBV11-2 and TRBJ1-1, with D maybe TRBD1 (5 bases). The CDR3 runs to 13 residues. Germline-derived CDR1 and CDR2 are SGHAT and FQNNGV. The germline V and J ends were trimmed by 5 bases and 8 bases, with 15 bases remaining between them. CDR3 protein: CASSGYRQREAFF. The CDR3 coding sequence is TGTGCCAGCAGCGGATACAGACAGCGAGAAGCTTTCTTT.

The chain links TRBV19 to TRBJ1-5; D gene uncertain. Per germline, CDR1 LNHDA and CDR2 SQIVND (reference sequence). CDR3 size: 13 residues. Deletions cut 4 bases from V and 5 bases from J, with 9 bases between. The CDR3: CASSTTLYQPQHF. Here the CDR3 DNA reads TGTGCCAGTAGTACGACACTCTATCAGCCCCAGCATTTT.

At least ten counts were recorded for this clonotype. The chain recombines TRBV28 with TRBJ1-2, with D possibly TRBD1 on 6 matching bases. V lost 3 bases to trimming and J lost 8 bases, with 13 bases between them. This CDR3 comprises 13 residues. Germline CDR1 and CDR2: MDHEN and SYDVKM. This CDR3 reads CASSLWRGVGYTF. In nucleotides, the CDR3 is TGTGCCAGCAGTTTGTGGAGGGGGGTAGGCTACACCTTC.

This clonotype was found many times. The genes are TRBV24-1 and TRBJ1-5; D remains ambiguous. V lost 4 bases, J lost 5 bases, and 20 bases lay in between. Germline V gene lookup returns CDR1 KGHDR and CDR2 SFDVKD. This CDR3 contains 17 residues. The CDR3 coding sequence is TGTGCCACCAGTGACCAACTATGGGGAACTCCACATCAGCCCCAGCATTTT. It yields the protein CATSDQLWGTPHQPQHF.

CDR3 sequence (DNA): TGTGCCAGCAAGGGGTCCTCGGACGGGACTGAAGCTTTCTTT. Its translation: CASKGSSDGTEAFF. The chain is built from TRBV28 and TRBJ1-1; possibly TRBD1 for D (5 bases). Looked up from germline, CDR1 is MDHEN and CDR2 is SYDVKM. The CDR3 is 14 amino acids. Trimming pared 7 bases from V and 5 bases from J, leaving 17 bases between.

The chain recombines TRBV5-6 with TRBJ1-1; a possible D gene is TRBD1 (6 bases). Looked up from germline, CDR1 is SGHDT and CDR2 is YYEEEE. Trimming shortened V by 3 bases and J by 6 bases, and 21 bases separated the two germline ends. The CDR3 consists of 16 residues. The CDR3: CASSSTKTGYSAEAFF. The CDR3 bases are TGTGCCAGCAGCTCTACCAAAACAGGGTACAGCGCTGAAGCTTTCTTT.

This clonotype occurred many times. J is TRBJ1-1 and V is TRBV7-3; D ambiguous. The CDR3 runs 13 residues. Looked up from germline, CDR1 is SGHTA and CDR2 is FQGTGA. V was pared by 3 bases and J by 1 base, with 6 bases between. CDR3 protein: CASSFQRNTEAFF. CDR3 bases: TGTGCCAGCAGCTTCCAGCGGAACACTGAAGCTTTCTTT.